This T cell receptor (beta chain) was recorded in a study of shared clonotypes between healthy human individuals. Study-level background: The plates for each donor numbered three CD4 naive, three CD4 memory, two CD8 naive and one CD8 memory.

CDR1 SEHNR and CDR2 FQNEAQ come from the germline V gene (reference sequence). V dropped 5 bases and J dropped 2 bases, with 15 bases sitting between them. There are 15 residues in the CDR3. Study conclusions and caveats: What rarefaction showed was incomplete sorted-subset sequencing despite large depth. Naive subsets generally exceeded memory subsets in estimated richness.

Deep was the level used in running the assay. Only in-frame clones appear in the TCRdb table, and some are missing; sequencing was by immunoSEQ multiplex PCR. The sample has about 92,000 clones; 60% to 70% are singletons. In the case of this clone: What it recognizes is unknown.

The TCR sequence derives from a man younger than 40 in good health. The gene calls are TRBV7-9 and TRBJ2-5, with D perhaps matching TRBD1 (6 bases). The specimen was memory CD8+ T cells sorted from blood. Subset denoted: CD45RO+ cells pooled with CCR7-negative TemRA cells. The CDR3 DNA reads TGTGCCAGCAGCCACGACAGGACAGCGCAAGAGACCCAGTACTTC. This gives the protein CASSHDRTAQETQYF.